This is a list of T cell receptor beta chains from one sample in a study of graft-versus-host responses after intestinal transplantation. Sequencing used immunoSEQ multiplex PCR; TCRdb keeps in-frame clones, though not all of them. The table includes about 82,000 clones, roughly 89% detected once. Their cognate antigens are unknown. The sample here was unstimulated CD4+ T cells sorted from spleen or lymph node cells, taken before intestinal transplant. These receptors originate from a human donor who received an intestinal transplant. Each CDR3 is given with its conserved first and last residue. D genes are given only for firm matches. Where a row states a size, it is once, few, many or the class of an expanded clone; other rows omit it.

>TRBV2|TRBJ1-2|.|.
TGTGCCAGCACCCCACAGGTTAACTATGGCTACACCTTC
CASTPQVNYGYTF
>TRBV10-3|TRBJ1-5|.|.
TGTGCCATCAGTGAGTCGGGCGGGGTCGGCAATCAGCCCCAGCATTTT
CAISESGGVGNQPQHF
>TRBV9|TRBJ2-5|.|.
TGTGCCAGCAGCGGGCAGGGCCAAGAGACCCAGTACTTC
CASSGQGQETQYF
>TRBV30|TRBJ2-3|.|TRBD2
TGTGCCTGGAGTGAGGGGACTAGCGGGGGGGGCACAGATACGCAGTATTTT
CAWSEGTSGGGTDTQYF
>TRBV6-1|TRBJ2-7|.|TRBD2
TGTGCCGGCCGGACTAGCGGGGGGACCTACGAGCAGTACTTC
CAGRTSGGTYEQYF
>TRBV12-5|TRBJ2-2|.|TRBD2
TGTGCTAGTGGTCTCGGGCTAGCGGGGGGGAACACCGGGGAGCTGTTTTTT
CASGLGLAGGNTGELFF
>TRBV4-3|TRBJ1-4|.|.
TGCGCCAGCAGCCTTAATTGGGCCAGGGATGAAAAACTGTTTTTT
CASSLNWARDEKLFF
>TRBV2|TRBJ1-6|.|TRBD1
TGTGCCAGCAGTCGACAGGGAGTGGGAAATTCACCCCTCCACTTT
CASSRQGVGNSPLHF
>TRBV18|TRBJ1-5|.|.
TGTGCCAGCTCACTCCTACCCCCGGGAGGCAATCAGCCCCAGCATTTT
CASSLLPPGGNQPQHF
>TRBV2|TRBJ2-2|.|TRBD1
TGTGCCAGCAGCCAAACCGGGACAGCAAACACCGGGGAGCTGTTTTTT
CASSQTGTANTGELFF
>TRBV5-1|TRBJ1-1|.|.
TGCGCCAGCAGCCCGCAGGGTCCGAACACTGAAGCTTTCTTT
CASSPQGPNTEAFF
>TRBV7-9|TRBJ1-2|.|TRBD1
TGTGCCAGCAGTTTCACAGGGGGTGGCGGCTACACCTTC
CASSFTGGGGYTF
>TRBV30|TRBJ1-1|once|.
TGTGCCTGGGCCCCGGGAGGGATGAACACTGAAGCTTTCTTT
CAWAPGGMNTEAFF
>TRBV7-9|TRBJ2-1|.|TRBD1
TGTGCCAGCAGCTCCCGGGACAGGGCCTACAATGAGCAGTTCTTC
CASSSRDRAYNEQFF
>TRBV2|TRBJ1-1|.|.
TGTGCCAGCAGTGAGACGCGGGTGAACACTGAAGCTTTCTTT
CASSETRVNTEAFF
>TRBV29-1|TRBJ1-1|.|.
TGCAGCGTTGCCTCAGGGTTCGCTGAAGCTTTCTTT
CSVASGFAEAFF
>TRBV7-2|TRBJ2-7|.|.
TGTGCCAGCAGCTCGACAGGCTACGAGCAGTACTTC
CASSSTGYEQYF
>TRBV18|TRBJ2-5|.|.
TGTGCCAGCTCACCAGGGCCTCTGGAGACCCAGTACTTC
CASSPGPLETQYF
>TRBV30|TRBJ2-3|.|TRBD1
TGTGCCTGCTCCCGGGACAGAGACACAGATACGCAGTATTTT
CACSRDRDTDTQYF
>TRBV30|TRBJ2-5|.|.
TGTGCCTGGTCCGATAAGGGGGTGAAGACCCAGTACTTC
CAWSDKGVKTQYF
>TRBV30|TRBJ1-1|.|TRBD1
TGTGCCTGGACCGAAACGGGACAGGGGATGAACACTGAAGCTTTCTTT
CAWTETGQGMNTEAFF
>TRBV27|TRBJ1-2|.|TRBD1
TGTGCCAGCAGTTTTTCCGGGACAGTGTTCTATGGCTACACCTTC
CASSFSGTVFYGYTF
>TRBV15|TRBJ2-7|once|.
TGTGCCACCAGCAGAGATCATCAGGGTATCTACGAGCAGTACTTC
CATSRDHQGIYEQYF
>TRBV29-1|TRBJ2-7|.|TRBD1
TGCAGCGTTGGACAGGGGGCGGGTGACGAGCAGTACTTC
CSVGQGAGDEQYF
>TRBV11-3|TRBJ1-1|.|.
TGTGCCAGCAGCCCACGGGGGAAGCACACTGAAGCTTTCTTT
CASSPRGKHTEAFF
>TRBV30|TRBJ2-3|.|TRBD2
TGTGCCTGGAGTCGGGGGGTGGCTGATACGCAGTATTTT
CAWSRGVADTQYF
>TRBV27|TRBJ1-2|.|.
TGTGCCAGCAGACCGACAGGCGGGAACTATGGCTACACCTTC
CASRPTGGNYGYTF
>TRBV28|TRBJ1-2|.|.
TGTGCCAGCAGTTTAGGGGCATATGGCTACACCTTC
CASSLGAYGYTF
>TRBV30|TRBJ1-1|.|.
TGTGCCTGGAGCTTGTCGCGGACTGAAGCTTTCTTT
CAWSLSRTEAFF
>TRBV7-9|TRBJ2-5|.|TRBD2
TGTGCCAGCAGCTTAGCTAGCGGGGGGAAGGAGACCCAGTACTTC
CASSLASGGKETQYF
>TRBV11-2|TRBJ2-7|once|TRBD2
TGTGCCAGCAGATACCGACCGGGACTAGCGGGGGGATCGGACGAGCAGTACTTC
CASRYRPGLAGGSDEQYF
>TRBV21-1|TRBJ2-7|.|.
TGTGCCAAGAAGGGGGGATGTGAGACTAGCGGGGGGGCCGGGTCCTACGAGCAGTACTTC
CAKKGGCETSGGAGSYEQYF
>TRBV4-3|TRBJ2-3|.|TRBD1
TGCGCCAGCAGCCAATCAGGACAGGGCACAGATACGCAGTATTTT
CASSQSGQGTDTQYF
>TRBV7-8|TRBJ1-2|.|TRBD1
TGTGCCAGCAGCGCGACAGGGGGGGGCTATGGCTACACCTTC
CASSATGGGYGYTF
>TRBV30|TRBJ2-5|.|.
TGTGCCTGGAGCGGAGGGTCTCAAGAGACCCAGTACTTC
CAWSGGSQETQYF
>TRBV5-4|TRBJ2-3|.|.
TGTGCCAGCAGCTTGGAACTAGCAATAAACACAGATACGCAGTATTTT
CASSLELAINTDTQYF
>TRBV7-2|TRBJ1-1|.|TRBD1
TGTGCCAGCAGCTTAGCGATAGCAGGGGGCGGGAATACTGAAGCTTTCTTT
CASSLAIAGGGNTEAFF
>TRBV6-8|TRBJ1-2|.|TRBD1
TGTGCCAGCAGACTCTCTTCGACAGGGTACCATGGCTACACCTTC
CASRLSSTGYHGYTF
>TRBV2|TRBJ1-2|.|TRBD1
TGTGCCAGCAGAACCAACAGGGGTGCTAACTATGGCTACACCTTC
CASRTNRGANYGYTF
>TRBV5-1|TRBJ2-3|once|TRBD1
TGCGCCAGCAGCTTCCGGACAGGGAGCACAGATACGCAGTATTTT
CASSFRTGSTDTQYF
>TRBV5-1|TRBJ2-5|.|.
TGCGCCAGCAGCTTGGGGGGGACTCAAGAGACCCAGTACTTC
CASSLGGTQETQYF
>TRBV19|TRBJ2-2|.|TRBD1
TGTGCCAGTACGGACAGGTCGGACATAAACACCGGGGAGCTGTTTTTT
CASTDRSDINTGELFF
>TRBV5-1|TRBJ2-1|.|.
TGCGCCAGCAGCCTTCAAGGAGAGTACAATGAGCAGTTCTTC
CASSLQGEYNEQFF
>TRBV5-1|TRBJ2-3|once|.
TGCGCCAGCAGCCCGATATCGTGGCTTACCGGCACAGATACGCAGTATTTT
CASSPISWLTGTDTQYF
>TRBV18|TRBJ1-4|few|.
TGTGCCAGCTCACCCGCAGGGTCGCGGGAAAAACTGTTTTTT
CASSPAGSREKLFF
>TRBV6-6|TRBJ2-1|few|.
TGTGCCAGCAGTTACTTACTAGCTGCCGACTACAATGAGCAGTTCTTC
CASSYLLAADYNEQFF
>TRBV30|TRBJ1-6|.|.
TGTGCCTGGAGTGTACTGGGGCCTTATTCACCCCTCCACTTT
CAWSVLGPYSPLHF
>TRBV29-1|TRBJ2-5|.|TRBD1
TGCAGCGTTGGGGGACAGGGGGCGCCGGGAGAGACCCAGTACTTC
CSVGGQGAPGETQYF
>TRBV6-6|TRBJ2-2|.|.
TGTGCCAGCACCCACACCCAGAACACCGGGGAGCTGTTTTTT
CASTHTQNTGELFF
>TRBV20-1|TRBJ1-4|.|.
TGCAGTGCTAGAGTAGTGGAAAAACTGTTTTTT
CSARVVEKLFF
>TRBV6-6|TRBJ1-5|.|TRBD1
TGTGCCAGCGCTAAGGGGGCAGGCAATCAGCCCCAGCATTTT
CASAKGAGNQPQHF
>TRBV11-3|TRBJ1-1|.|TRBD1
TGTGCCAGCACCGTTCTATTGACAGGGAAGGGAAACACTGAAGCTTTCTTT
CASTVLLTGKGNTEAFF
>TRBV7-2|TRBJ2-7|.|.
TGTGCCAGCAGCTTTAGGCAGGGAATCTACGAGCAGTACTTC
CASSFRQGIYEQYF
>TRBV6-6|TRBJ2-5|.|TRBD2
TGTGCCAGCAAGTTGGCTAGCGGCATCCAAGAGACCCAGTACTTC
CASKLASGIQETQYF